Listed below are T cell receptor beta chains from one sample, sequenced in a study of CD8 T cells in Susac syndrome. TCRdb reanalysed the immunoSEQ multiplex PCR reads using MiXCR and keeps one entry per CDR3 protein. The sample has approximately 230,000 distinct CDR3 sequences, about 93% seen once; the top ten hold 0.055% to 0.075%. Sequenced: CD4+ T cells from PBMCs. These receptors originate from a human donor with multiple sclerosis. Each CDR3 is given with its conserved first and last residue. Each record gives: V gene, clone size, J gene, CDR3 protein. Size is omitted from some rows. Given values are once, few, many or a class for expanded clones.

V: TRBV9; size: NA; J: TRBJ2-4; CDR3: CASSVGGLAGGRLAKNIQYF
V: TRBV19; size: NA; J: TRBJ1-5; CDR3: CASAPDSNQPQHF
V: TRBV7-2; size: NA; J: TRBJ1-1; CDR3: CASSPEAGSEAFF
V: TRBV4-1; size: NA; J: TRBJ1-5; CDR3: CASALRADSNQPQHF
V: TRBV29-1; size: NA; J: TRBJ1-2; CDR3: CSVDGGRGAYGYTF
V: TRBV6-5; size: NA; J: TRBJ2-5; CDR3: CASARRPQETQYF
V: TRBV30; size: once; J: TRBJ1-6; CDR3: CAWSPGWDSPLHF
V: TRBV7-9; size: once; J: TRBJ1-1; CDR3: CASSSQGGITEAFF
V: TRBV12-3/TRBV12-4; size: NA; J: TRBJ2-3; CDR3: CASSLGRERPSTDTQYF
V: TRBV15; size: NA; J: TRBJ2-2; CDR3: CATSRDLSGELFF
V: TRBV24-1; size: once; J: TRBJ2-2; CDR3: CATSATDRDTGELFF
V: TRBV12-5; size: NA; J: TRBJ1-1; CDR3: CASGLVFHRDRGFVTEAFF
V: TRBV5-4; size: NA; J: TRBJ1-1; CDR3: CASSRTGATEAFF
V: TRBV20-1; size: NA; J: TRBJ2-5; CDR3: CSARKQGVRQETQYF
V: TRBV7-2; size: NA; J: TRBJ1-5; CDR3: CASSLRPGLNQPQHF
V: TRBV20-1; size: once; J: TRBJ2-6; CDR3: CSANNRGQLYSGANVLTF
V: TRBV5-1; size: NA; J: TRBJ1-1; CDR3: CASSFRDRGLAFF
V: TRBV7-9; size: NA; J: TRBJ2-3; CDR3: CASSPWERGVTDTQYF
V: TRBV18; size: once; J: TRBJ2-3; CDR3: CASSPATGISTDTQYF
V: TRBV7-2; size: few; J: TRBJ2-3; CDR3: CASSLGPADTQYF